These 27 T cell receptor beta chains originate from one sample sequenced in a study of blood T cell repertoires in COVID-19. Repertoires were generated with immunoSEQ multiplex PCR, while TCRdb's copy carries only in-frame clones and drops some. The sample holds around 200,000 clones, 60% to 85% seen once. Input material: peripheral blood. Source of these receptors: a woman aged 70-85 years with acute or convalescent COVID-19.

The chain links TRBV5-1 to TRBJ2-5; TRBD2 agrees at 7 bases. The CDR3 totals 15 residues. Looked up from germline, CDR1 is SGHRS and CDR2 is YFSETQ. Unmatched junction bases numbered 8, after V lost 4 bases and J lost 2 bases. The CDR3 here is CASSLSKAGQETQYF. CDR3 in DNA: TGCGCCAGCAGCCTATCAAAAGCGGGGCAAGAGACCCAGTACTTC.

This clone came up a few times. The rearrangement uses TRBV6-5 and TRBJ2-7; TRBD2 might be the D (6 bases). Trimming stripped 6 bases from V and 0 bases from J, with 12 bases between. The CDR3 is 14 amino acids. Germline CDR1 and CDR2: MNHEY and SVGAGI. The chain's CDR3 is CASRSGVSSYEQYF. CDR3 bases: TGTGCCAGCAGGTCGGGGGTGAGCTCCTACGAGCAGTACTTC.

The chain carries TRBV18 and TRBJ2-1; 7 nucleotides line up with TRBD1. Germline values: CDR1 KGHSH, CDR2 LQKENI. Trimming took 3 bases from V and 4 from J; bases not matched to a gene: 6. The CDR3 is 15 amino acids. Written as DNA, the CDR3 is TGTGCCAGCTCACCGGGCCCAGGGGGATACAATGAGCAGTTCTTC. Residues: CASSPGPGGYNEQFF.

The V and J genes are TRBV7-2 and TRBJ1-6; D perhaps matches TRBD1 (6 bases). This CDR3 comprises 15 residues. V lost 0 bases and J lost 7, with 10 bases in between. CDR1 SGHTA and CDR2 FQGNSA come from the germline V gene. CDR3 loop: CASSLAAQGNSPLHF. Written as DNA, the CDR3 is TGTGCCAGCAGCTTAGCGGCGCAGGGGAATTCACCCCTCCACTTT.

This chain joins TRBV2 and TRBJ2-3; D unresolved. The ends were cut back, 2 bases at V and 6 bases at J, with 3 bases in the middle. Germline lookup yields CDR1 SNHLY and CDR2 FYNNEI. The CDR3 contains 11 residues. CDR3 protein: CASSETDTQYF. Here the CDR3 DNA reads TGTGCCAGCAGTGAAACTGATACGCAGTATTTT. Drawing the rest from reference TRBV2 and TRBJ2-3, the complete variable domain is EPEVTQTPSHQVTQMGQEVILRCVPISNHLYFYWYRQILGQKVEFLVSFYNNEISEKSEIFDDQFSVERPDGSNFTLKIRSTKLEDSAMYFCASSETDTQYFGPGTRLTVL.

The chain combines TRBV6-6 with TRBJ1-1, with TRBD1 as a possible D gene (6 bases). CDR1 is MNHNY and CDR2 is SVGAGI in the germline V gene (reference sequence). Trimming left V 2 bases short and J 7 bases short, with 17 bases between. CDR3 length: 15 amino acids. CDR3 residues: CASSYGWGGPNEAFF. For the CDR3, the DNA is TGTGCCAGCAGTTACGGGTGGGGGGGGCCGAATGAAGCTTTCTTT.

The gene calls are TRBV19 and TRBJ2-2, with 7 bases matching TRBD2. The CDR3 sequence is 17 residues long. Germline assignment: CDR1 LNHDA and CDR2 SQIVND (reference sequence). J lost 6 bases, V lost 2 bases, and 12 bases had no gene match. In DNA form, the CDR3 reads TGTGCCAGTAGTATATTGGGAGGGGTGGGAACCTCCGGGGAGCTGTTTTTT. Translating gives CASSILGGVGTSGELFF.

This clone came up once. The chain carries TRBV11-3 and TRBJ2-5, with TRBD2 matching over 8 bases. The germline V gene has CDR1 SGHNT and CDR2 YENEEA. The CDR3 length is 15 residues. V trimming: 1 base; J trimming: 4 bases; junction bases outside the gene matches: 5. CDR3 residues: CASSLAGGTGETQYF. The CDR3 DNA reads as TGTGCCAGCAGCTTAGCGGGAGGGACTGGAGAGACCCAGTACTTC.

V gene TRBV6-5 combines with J gene TRBJ2-2, with 8 bases aligning to TRBD1. The CDR3 sequence is 15 residues long. Germline loops: CDR1 MNHEY, CDR2 SVGAGI. Trimming took 6 bases from V and 2 from J; bases not matched to a gene: 5. CDR3 bases: TGTGCCAGCAGAACCGACAGGGGTAACACCGGGGAGCTGTTTTTT. Amino acids: CASRTDRGNTGELFF.

The chain carries TRBV14 and TRBJ2-2; 14 bases are shared with TRBD2. The CDR3 sequence is 18 residues long. After removal of 3 bases from V and 4 bases from J, the junction contained 7 bases not matched to a gene. The germline gives CDR1 SGHDN, CDR2 FVKESK. CDR3 residues: CASSHGTSGSLFTGELFF. In DNA, the CDR3 is TGTGCCAGCAGCCACGGGACTAGCGGGAGTTTGTTCACCGGGGAGCTGTTTTTT.

This sequence joins TRBV18 and TRBJ1-6; 8 nucleotides align to TRBD1. Germline V gene data show CDR1 as KGHSH and CDR2 as LQKENI. The CDR3 totals 16 residues. The junction had 8 bases not matched to a gene; V was cut back by 3 bases and J by 7 bases. The CDR3 DNA follows: TGTGCCAGCTCACCTGCTGGACAGGGCGCAAATTCACCCCTCCACTTT. Its translation: CASSPAGQGANSPLHF.

V usage is TRBV5-1 and J usage is TRBJ2-2, with D possibly TRBD1 on 6 matching bases. The CDR3 loop spans 15 amino acids. Looked up from germline, CDR1 is SGHRS and CDR2 is YFSETQ. The germline V and J ends were trimmed by 3 bases and 0 bases, with 9 bases remaining between them. This CDR3 reads CASSWGQPNTGELFF. CDR3 DNA sequence: TGCGCCAGCAGCTGGGGGCAACCGAACACCGGGGAGCTGTTTTTT.

This chain uses TRBV7-2 with TRBJ2-3, with 8 nucleotides matching TRBD1. The V and J ends lost 5 bases and 2 bases, in that order; junction bases with no gene match: 12. The CDR3 is 17 residues long. Germline CDR1 SGHTA, CDR2 FQGNSA. CDR3 sequence: CASSPPGGGANTDTQYF. As DNA, the CDR3 is TGTGCCAGCAGCCCCCCAGGGGGCGGGGCGAACACAGATACGCAGTATTTT.

V gene TRBV10-3 combines with J gene TRBJ2-3; the D gene is possibly TRBD2 (6 bases). Germline-derived CDR1 and CDR2 are ENHRY and SYGVKD. The CDR3 is 14 residues long. Trimming pared 1 base from V and 6 bases from J, leaving 11 bases between. CDR3 coding DNA: TGTGCCATCAGTGAGTTTGGAGGGGCGGATACGCAGTATTTT. It is translated as CAISEFGGADTQYF.

The gene calls are TRBV19 and TRBJ2-1, with 13 positions matching TRBD2. This CDR3 comprises 14 residues. Germline assignment: CDR1 LNHDA and CDR2 SQIVND (reference sequence). The junction had 9 bases not matched to a gene; V was cut back by 9 bases and J by 10 bases. This CDR3 is CASERTSGSGEQFF. Written as DNA, the CDR3 is TGTGCCAGCGAGCGGACTAGCGGGAGCGGGGAGCAGTTCTTC.

The chain employs TRBV5-4 and TRBJ2-2, with D unresolved. The V end was cut by 2 bases, the J end by 0 bases, with 8 bases between. Per the germline V gene, CDR1 is SGHNT and CDR2 is YYREEE (reference sequence). The CDR3 spans 15 residues. The CDR3 spells CASSFATTNTGELFF. In DNA, the CDR3 is TGTGCCAGCAGCTTTGCGACAACGAACACCGGGGAGCTGTTTTTT.

The J gene is TRBJ1-5, the V gene TRBV7-9; the match to TRBD1 covers 7 bases. Trimming at V came to 4 bases and at J to 5 bases, leaving 5 bases not matched to a gene. CDR3 size: 14 residues. The V gene's germline CDR1 is SEHNR and CDR2 FQNEAQ (reference sequence). As DNA, the CDR3 is TGTGCCAGCAGCTCCGACAGGGCTGATCAGCCCCAGCATTTT. Protein: CASSSDRADQPQHF.

The chain uses TRBV30 and TRBJ2-1; D gene uncertain. CDR1 is GTSNPN and CDR2 is SVGIG in the germline V gene (reference sequence). Trimming pared 4 bases from V and 6 bases from J, leaving 13 bases between. The CDR3 extends over 13 amino acids. The CDR3 nucleotides are TGTGCCTGGACCGTCGGTAACGGCAATGAGCAGTTCTTC. Protein sequence: CAWTVGNGNEQFF.

This clone was counted a single time. The chain employs TRBV5-6 and TRBJ2-7, with D perhaps TRBD1 (5 bases). The germline V gene encodes CDR1 SGHDT and CDR2 YYEEEE. Deletions cut 2 bases from V and 1 base from J, with 7 bases between. The CDR3 sequence is 13 residues long. For the CDR3, the DNA is TGTGCCAGCAGCTTTCACAGGTCCTACGAGCAGTACTTC. It specifies CASSFHRSYEQYF.

This clone was seen a handful of times. V and J are TRBV3-1 (or the pseudogene TRBV3-2) and TRBJ2-1; D is uncertain. V gave up 0 bases and J gave up 3 bases, with 6 bases separating them. CDR3 length equals 14 residues. Germline values: CDR1 LGHDT, CDR2 YNNKEL (reference sequence). CDR3 amino acids: CASSQDFSYNEQFF. CDR3 DNA: TGTGCCAGCAGCCAAGATTTTAGCTACAATGAGCAGTTCTTC.

The chain has TRBV10-3 and TRBJ1-3; possible D gene TRBD1, 5 bases. Trimming took 0 bases from V and 0 from J, leaving 9 bases between them. The CDR3 runs 16 residues. Germline CDR1 and CDR2: ENHRY and SYGVKD. CDR3 nucleotide sequence: TGTGCCATCAGTGAGTCGGGGGGGAGCTCTGGAAACACCATATATTTT. Translated, it gives CAISESGGSSGNTIYF.

This clone was observed a handful of times. The rearrangement uses TRBV19 and TRBJ1-2, with TRBD1 matching 7 bases. Germline V CDR1 and CDR2: LNHDA, SQIVND (reference sequence). Trimming removed 10 bases from V and 4 bases from J; junction bases left unmatched: 9. This CDR3 spans 13 amino acids. CDR3 sequence: CATQGQSSYGYTF. Here the CDR3 DNA reads TGTGCCACCCAGGGACAGTCAAGCTATGGCTACACCTTC.

The J gene is TRBJ2-1, the V gene TRBV9; 7 nucleotides match TRBD2. This CDR3 comprises 17 residues. Germline CDR1 SGDLS, CDR2 YYNGEE. V dropped 0 bases and J dropped 8; count of bases not matched to a gene: 14. The CDR3 sequence: CASSVVAGDGGWDEQFF. In DNA form, the CDR3 reads TGTGCCAGCAGCGTAGTCGCGGGGGACGGCGGGTGGGATGAGCAGTTCTTC.

The CDR3 loop is CASSPHRGSGNEKLFF. For the CDR3, the DNA is TGTGCCAGCAGCCCCCACCGGGGTTCCGGTAATGAAAAACTGTTTTTT. The rearrangement joins TRBV27 to TRBJ1-4; D gene unclear. Trimming cost V 6 bases and J 4 bases, with 18 bases left between them. This CDR3 is built from 16 residues. The germline gives CDR1 MNHEY, CDR2 SMNVEV (reference sequence).

The chain combines TRBV5-4 with TRBJ1-2; 7 nucleotides agree with TRBD1. CDR1 and CDR2 (germline): SGHNT, YYREEE (reference sequence). V shed 1 base, J shed 4 bases, and the junction held 4 bases outside the gene matches. The CDR3 length is 14 residues. The CDR3 is CASSLSDRSYGYTF. DNA of the CDR3: TGTGCCAGCAGCTTGTCGGACAGGTCCTATGGCTACACCTTC.

The sample holds one count of this clone. The chain couples TRBV11-2 to TRBJ1-1; D may be TRBD1 (5 bases). The V gene lost 2 bases and the J gene lost 1 base, with 5 bases spanning the gap. The CDR3 spans 13 residues. CDR1 is SGHAT, CDR2 FQNNGV, per germline. The CDR3, as DNA: TGTGCCAGCAGCTTAAGGGGGAACACTGAAGCTTTCTTT. This gives the protein CASSLRGNTEAFF.

The chain joins TRBV2 to TRBJ1-6; TRBD1 matches 8 bases. Germline CDR1 is SNHLY and CDR2 is FYNNEI. The V segment lost 8 bases and the J segment 7 bases; nucleotides outside the gene matches: 7. The CDR3 is made up of 14 amino acids. CDR3 sequence (DNA): TGTGCCAGCGGGGACAGGATGGCAAATTCACCCCTCCACTTT. This encodes CASGDRMANSPLHF.